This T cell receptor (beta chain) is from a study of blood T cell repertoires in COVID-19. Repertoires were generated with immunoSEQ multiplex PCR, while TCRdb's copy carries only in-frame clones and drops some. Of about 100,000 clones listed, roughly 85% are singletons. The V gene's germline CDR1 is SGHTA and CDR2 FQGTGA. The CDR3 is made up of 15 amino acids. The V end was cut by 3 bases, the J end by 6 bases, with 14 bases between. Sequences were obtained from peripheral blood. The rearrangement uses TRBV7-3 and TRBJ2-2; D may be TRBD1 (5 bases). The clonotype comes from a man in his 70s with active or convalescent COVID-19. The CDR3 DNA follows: TGTGCCAGCAGCTTCGCAGGGATGTCGTCCGGGGAGCTGTTTTTT. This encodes CASSFAGMSSGELFF.